What follows are 6 T cell receptor beta chains derived from one specimen sequenced in a study of blood T cells in healthy people across ages. A second roughly 6 to 11 cycle PCR used barcoded and J-beta primers. A single record per CDR3 protein comes from TCRdb applying MiXCR to the 5' RACE reads. The table has 650,000 to 700,000 distinct CDR3 sequences, about 50% seen once. The sequencing sample was made of blood. The receptors were sampled from a woman older than 75 in good health.

Many counts were recorded for this clonotype. The chain combines TRBV24-1 with TRBJ2-5; tentatively, D is TRBD1 (5 bases). The CDR3 has 16 residues. The V end was cut by 1 base, the J end by 2 bases, with 13 bases between. CDR1 and CDR2 from the germline V gene are KGHDR and SFDVKD. The CDR3 DNA sequence: TGTGCCACCAGTGATTTCCGCCAGGGCGCACAAGAGACCCAGTACTTC. Residues: CATSDFRQGAQETQYF.

For this clonotype: A read error may be the cause here, since a much bigger clone is one base away. The chain couples TRBV4-1 to TRBJ2-4; D not certain. The J call may not be correct, given that the DNA end is closer to TRBJ2-7. The CDR3 spans 14 residues. Germline V CDR1 and CDR2: MGHRA, YSYEKL. The CDR3 here is CVSSHHYFLSEQYF. In nucleotides, the CDR3 is TGCGTCAGCAGCCATCACTATTTTCTTTCCGAGCAGTACTTC.

This chain joins TRBV20-1 and TRBJ2-3, with D tentatively TRBD2 (6 bases). CDR1 is DFQATT and CDR2 is SNEGSKA in the germline V gene (reference sequence). The V gene lost 5 bases and the J gene lost 3 bases, with 15 bases spanning the gap. The CDR3 covers 14 residues. DNA for the CDR3: TGCAGTGCTGAATCCTGGACTACGACAGATACGCAGTATTTT. Protein product: CSAESWTTTDTQYF.

This clonotype has more than one count but fewer than ten. V gene TRBV20-1 combines with J gene TRBJ1-2; 8 nucleotides agree with TRBD1. V gave up 8 bases and J gave up 4 bases; unmatched junction bases: 9. Looked up from germline, CDR1 is DFQATT and CDR2 is SNEGSKA (reference sequence). The CDR3 has 13 amino acids. The CDR3 sequence: CSMTGEFGYGYTF. CDR3 DNA: TGCAGTATGACAGGGGAGTTCGGCTATGGCTACACCTTC.

The gene calls are TRBV2 and TRBJ1-2; tentatively, D is TRBD1 (5 bases). The germline V and J ends were trimmed by 10 bases and 0 bases, with 9 bases remaining between them. The CDR3 loop spans 12 amino acids. The germline CDR1 and CDR2 sequences are SNHLY and FYNNEI. The CDR3 sequence is CANGASNYGYTF. The CDR3 region has the DNA TGTGCCAATGGGGCCTCTAACTATGGCTACACCTTC.

This clonotype was observed a handful of times. J is TRBJ2-5 and V is TRBV5-1; D remains unclear. Germline V lookup: CDR1 SGHRS, CDR2 YFSETQ. The V and J ends lost 0 bases and 2 bases respectively, with 17 bases between them. The CDR3 contains 17 residues. CDR3 region: CASSLASTANGQETQYF. In nucleotides, the CDR3 is TGCGCCAGCAGCTTGGCCTCAACGGCTAACGGACAAGAGACCCAGTACTTC.